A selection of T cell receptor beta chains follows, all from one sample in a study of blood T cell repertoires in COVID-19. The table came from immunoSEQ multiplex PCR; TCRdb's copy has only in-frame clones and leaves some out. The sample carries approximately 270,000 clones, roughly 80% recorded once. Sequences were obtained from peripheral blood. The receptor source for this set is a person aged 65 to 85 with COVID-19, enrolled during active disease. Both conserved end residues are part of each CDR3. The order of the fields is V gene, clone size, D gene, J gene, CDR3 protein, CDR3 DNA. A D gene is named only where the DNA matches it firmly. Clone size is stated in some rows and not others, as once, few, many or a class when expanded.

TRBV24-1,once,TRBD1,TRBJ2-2,CATGQGLHTGELFF,TGTGCCACCGGACAGGGGCTACACACCGGGGAGCTGTTTTTT
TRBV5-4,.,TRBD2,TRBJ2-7,CASSLAMLTSVVGQYF,TGTGCCAGCAGCTTGGCAATGCTGACTAGCGTTGTTGGGCAGTACTTC
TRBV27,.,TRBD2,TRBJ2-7,CASSFERGPYEQYF,TGTGCCAGCAGTTTCGAGCGGGGCCCTTACGAGCAGTACTTC
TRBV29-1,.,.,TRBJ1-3,CSVEFSPGNTIYF,TGCAGCGTTGAATTTAGCCCAGGAAACACCATATATTTT
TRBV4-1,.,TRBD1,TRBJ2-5,CASSQNRGTTQETQYF,TGCGCCAGCAGCCAGAACAGGGGAACGACTCAAGAGACCCAGTACTTC
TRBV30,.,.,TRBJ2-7,CAWSVLYEQYF,TGTGCCTGGAGTGTACTCTACGAGCAGTACTTC
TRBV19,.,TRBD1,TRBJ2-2,CASSASGTGKAINTGELFF,TGTGCCAGTAGTGCATCCGGGACAGGGAAGGCTATAAACACCGGGGAGCTGTTTTTT
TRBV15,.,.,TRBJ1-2,CATSREQGLGYTF,TGTGCCACCAGCAGAGAACAGGGTCTTGGCTACACCTTC
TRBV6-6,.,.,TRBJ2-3,CASSYSVGGGTDTQYF,TGTGCCAGCAGTTACTCGGTAGGGGGGGGCACAGATACGCAGTATTTT
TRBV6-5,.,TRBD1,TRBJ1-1,CASRFRDRGNTEAFF,TGTGCCAGCAGATTCCGGGACAGGGGGAACACTGAAGCTTTCTTT
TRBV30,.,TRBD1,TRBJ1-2,CAWSRQGADGYTF,TGTGCCTGGAGTCGACAGGGGGCGGATGGCTACACCTTC
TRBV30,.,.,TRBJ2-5,CAWEQGGGETQYF,TGTGCCTGGGAGCAGGGGGGCGGAGAGACCCAGTACTTC
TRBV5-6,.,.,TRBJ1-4,CASSTPRQLFNEKLFF,TGTGCCAGCAGCACCCCGCGACAGCTGTTCAATGAAAAACTGTTTTTT
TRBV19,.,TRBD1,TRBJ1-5,CASTQTRQGLQPQHF,TGTGCCAGTACTCAAACACGACAGGGTCTCCAGCCCCAGCATTTT
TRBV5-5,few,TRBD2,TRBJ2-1,CASSLLAQNEQFF,TGTGCCAGCAGCTTACTAGCGCAGAATGAGCAGTTCTTC
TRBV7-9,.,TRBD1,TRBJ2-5,CASSYPPGQGEETQYF,TGTGCCAGCAGCTACCCCCCCGGTCAGGGGGAAGAGACCCAGTACTTC
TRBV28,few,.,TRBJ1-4,CASSLTTDSRKLFF,TGTGCCAGCAGTTTAACCACAGATAGTAGAAAACTGTTTTTT
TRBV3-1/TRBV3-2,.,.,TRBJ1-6,CASRDVGVGDSPLHF,TGTGCCAGCAGGGACGTTGGGGTCGGGGATTCACCCCTCCACTTT
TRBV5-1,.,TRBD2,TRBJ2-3,CASSLAWGGLVDTQYF,TGCGCCAGCAGCTTGGCCTGGGGGGGTCTTGTAGATACGCAGTATTTT
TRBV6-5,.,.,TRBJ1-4,CASSRRGGNEKLFF,TGTGCCAGCAGTCGCAGGGGCGGGAATGAAAAACTGTTTTTT
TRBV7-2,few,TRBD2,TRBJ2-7,CASSWAGGPYEQYF,TGTGCCAGCAGCTGGGCGGGAGGGCCATACGAGCAGTACTTC
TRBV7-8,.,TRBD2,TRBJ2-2,CASSLEVAGGSDTGELFF,TGTGCCAGCAGCTTAGAAGTGGCGGGGGGTTCCGACACCGGGGAGCTGTTTTTT